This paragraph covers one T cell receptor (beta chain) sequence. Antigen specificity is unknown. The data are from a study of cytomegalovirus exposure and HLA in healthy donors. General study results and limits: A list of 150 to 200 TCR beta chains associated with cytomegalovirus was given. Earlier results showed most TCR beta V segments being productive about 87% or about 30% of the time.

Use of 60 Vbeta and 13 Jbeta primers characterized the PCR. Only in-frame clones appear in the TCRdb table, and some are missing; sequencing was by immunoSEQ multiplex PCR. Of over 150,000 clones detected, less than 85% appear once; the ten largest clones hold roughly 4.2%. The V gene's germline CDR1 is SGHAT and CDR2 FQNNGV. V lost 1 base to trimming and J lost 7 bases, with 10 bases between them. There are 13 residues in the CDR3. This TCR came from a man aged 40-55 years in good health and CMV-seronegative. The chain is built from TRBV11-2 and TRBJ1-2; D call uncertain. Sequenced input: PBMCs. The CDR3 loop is CASSLGDRGGYTF. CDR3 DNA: TGTGCCAGCAGCTTAGGTGACCGCGGTGGCTACACCTTC.